These 22 T cell receptor beta chains were sequenced from one sample in a study of T cells after posttransplantation cyclophosphamide. Using immunoSEQ multiplex PCR, the repertoire was profiled, and TCRdb retains in-frame clones only, with some absent. The profile covers tens of thousands of clones, none occurring a single time. Sequenced material: PBMCs. These receptors came from a woman in her fifties or sixties in good health, CMV-negative, and a related stem cell transplant donor.

This clone was detected many times. At one end the junction does not follow the germline gene, possibly because of a read error. The chain recombines TRBV28 with TRBJ2-7; weak D call: TRBD1 (7 bases). Germline V lookup: CDR1 MDHEN, CDR2 SYDVKM. CDR3 size: 12 residues. This chain's CDR3 is CASSSPGGSLDF. DNA for the CDR3: TGTGCCAGCAGTTCGCCAGGGGGGAGCCTAGACTTC.

Ten or more counts support this clone. The V gene is TRBV7-2, the J gene TRBJ1-1; perhaps TRBD1 as D (6 bases). CDR3 length equals 14 residues. CDR1 is SGHTA, CDR2 FQGNSA, per germline. Deletions cut 6 bases from V and 0 bases from J, with 11 bases between. The DNA of the CDR3 is TGTGCCAGCAGTCTCGACAGGATGAACACTGAAGCTTTCTTT. This codes for CASSLDRMNTEAFF.

The chain uses TRBV6-5 and TRBJ2-3, with TRBD2 matching 9 bases. CDR3 length equals 13 residues. Germline lookup yields CDR1 MNHEY and CDR2 SVGAGI. The J segment lost 5 bases and the V segment lost 6 bases, leaving 3 bases of the junction unmatched. CDR3 sequence reads: CASRSGGLDTQYF. The CDR3 DNA sequence: TGTGCCAGCAGGAGCGGGGGGTTAGATACGCAGTATTTT.

This clone was observed many times. This chain links TRBV24-1 with TRBJ2-7, with D tentatively TRBD1 (5 bases). The germline gives CDR1 KGHDR, CDR2 SFDVKD. This CDR3 region has 14 residues. V gave up 5 bases and J gave up 5 bases, with 15 bases separating them. CDR3: CATSVGPERNEQYF. DNA for the CDR3: TGTGCCACCAGTGTGGGGCCGGAAAGAAACGAGCAGTACTTC.

In this sample, this clone turned up many times. The chain has TRBV5-1 and TRBJ1-1, with D perhaps TRBD1 (6 bases). With 4 bases removed from V and 2 bases from J, the gap between germline ends came to 12 bases. There are 14 residues in the CDR3. Germline-derived CDR1 and CDR2 are SGHRS and YFSETQ. DNA for the CDR3: TGCGCCAGCAGCAGGGTACAGGGCAACACTGAAGCTTTCTTT. As protein: CASSRVQGNTEAFF.

This clone was detected many times. The rearrangement uses TRBV2 and TRBJ2-4, with TRBD2 identical over 8 bases. This CDR3 has 15 amino acids. Germline V CDR1 and CDR2: SNHLY, FYNNEI. V lost 4 bases to trimming and J lost 4 bases; unmatched junction nucleotides: 6. The CDR3 loop reads CASSGRGAAKNIQYF. The CDR3 DNA reads TGTGCCAGCAGTGGGCGGGGGGCGGCAAAAAACATTCAGTACTTC. The full variable domain, in which reference TRBV2 and TRBJ2-4 provide the parts outside the CDR3, is EPEVTQTPSHQVTQMGQEVILRCVPISNHLYFYWYRQILGQKVEFLVSFYNNEISEKSEIFDDQFSVERPDGSNFTLKIRSTKLEDSAMYFCASSGRGAAKNIQYFGAGTRLSVL.

This clone was detected ten times or more. V is TRBV5-6 and J is TRBJ1-4; D is undetermined. The CDR3 is made up of 15 amino acids. Between the trimmed V and J ends, which lost 4 bases and 4 bases, there was a span of 14 bases. Germline lookup yields CDR1 SGHDT and CDR2 YYEEEE. The CDR3 sequence: CASSLKTRFNEKLFF. DNA of the CDR3: TGTGCCAGCAGCCTCAAGACACGGTTTAATGAAAAACTGTTTTTT.

The sample holds a few counts of this clone. V usage is TRBV12-3 or TRBV12-4 and J usage is TRBJ2-3, with 14 bases that match TRBD2. V dropped 6 bases and J dropped 6; count of bases not matched to a gene: 5. This CDR3 region has 15 residues. The chain's CDR3 is CASSSTSGRVDTQYF. Written as DNA, the CDR3 is TGTGCCAGCAGCTCGACTAGCGGGAGGGTGGATACGCAGTATTTT.

Only a few counts were recorded for this clone. V is TRBV9 and J is TRBJ2-7; 8 bases line up with TRBD1. The CDR3 is 14 residues long. Trimming removed 3 bases from V and 7 bases from J; junction bases left unmatched: 9. Germline V gene lookup returns CDR1 SGDLS and CDR2 YYNGEE. The CDR3 is CASSETGELREQYF. CDR3 sequence (DNA): TGTGCCAGCAGCGAGACAGGGGAACTTCGTGAGCAGTACTTC.

This clone was seen ten or more times. V usage is TRBV4-1 and J usage is TRBJ2-4, with a weak D call TRBD2 (7 bases). Germline V lookup: CDR1 MGHRA, CDR2 YSYEKL. V lost 2 bases and J 4 bases, leaving 18 bases between the germline ends. This CDR3 has 17 residues. The CDR3 DNA reads TGCGCCAGCAGCCAATTAGGGGGGGACGGGAGGAAAAACATTCAGTACTTC. Protein sequence: CASSQLGGDGRKNIQYF.

This clone came up many times. J is TRBJ2-7 and V is TRBV7-9, with D unresolved. The CDR3 covers 13 residues. The germline gives CDR1 SEHNR, CDR2 FQNEAQ (reference sequence). V lost 1 base to trimming and J lost 5 bases, with 9 bases between them. CDR3 DNA: TGTGCCAGCAGCTTAGGGGCAATTGACGAGCAGTACTTC. Translating gives CASSLGAIDEQYF.

This clone was counted ten times or more. The chain is built from TRBV28 and TRBJ1-1; D is unclear. The germline gives CDR1 MDHEN, CDR2 SYDVKM. Trimming cost V 10 bases and J 5 bases, with 11 bases left between them. This CDR3 spans 11 amino acids. The DNA for the CDR3 is TGTGCCACTCTCGAAAGGACTGAAGCTTTCTTT. This translates into CATLERTEAFF. The full variable domain, in which reference TRBV28 and TRBJ1-1 provide the parts outside the CDR3, is DVKVTQSSRYLVKRTGEKVFLECVQDMDHENMFWYRQDPGLGLRLIYFSYDVKMKEKGDIPEGYSVSREKKERFSLILESASTNQTSMYLCATLERTEAFFGQGTRLTVV.

This clone has ten or more counts. The gene calls are TRBV18 and TRBJ1-4; D not resolved. This CDR3 has 12 residues. V was clipped by 4 bases and J by 8 bases, with 8 bases between them. The V gene's germline CDR1 is KGHSH and CDR2 LQKENI. CDR3 residues: CASSLSREKLFF. CDR3 sequence (DNA): TGTGCCAGCTCACTCTCTCGGGAAAAACTGTTTTTT.

This clone was seen repeatedly, ten times or more. The gene calls are TRBV11-3 and TRBJ2-1; 8 nucleotides agree with TRBD2. The CDR3 is made up of 15 amino acids. CDR1 is SGHNT and CDR2 is YENEEA in the germline V gene. Unmatched junction bases numbered 5, after V lost 1 base and J lost 6 bases. The CDR3 sequence: CASSLGGGRPNEQFF. CDR3 nucleotides: TGTGCCAGCAGCTTAGGTGGCGGGAGGCCCAATGAGCAGTTCTTC.

This clone came up many times. The chain employs TRBV27 and TRBJ1-1, with D unresolved. The V end lost 6 bases, the J end lost 1 base, and 15 bases lay between the germline ends. Germline CDR1 reads MNHEY; CDR2 reads SMNVEV (reference sequence). The CDR3 extends over 15 amino acids. The CDR3 sequence is CASRRSLIGNTEAFF. CDR3 coding DNA: TGTGCCAGCAGGCGGAGTTTGATAGGGAACACTGAAGCTTTCTTT.

The CDR3 loop is CASSRTGGNQPQHF. DNA of the CDR3: TGTGCCAGCAGCCGAACAGGGGGCAATCAGCCCCAGCATTTT. The gene calls are TRBV25-1 and TRBJ1-5; 7 positions agree with TRBD1. V trimming: 6 bases; J trimming: 2 bases; junction bases outside the gene matches: 4. In germline, CDR1 is MGHDK, CDR2 SYGVNS. CDR3 length: 14 residues. Together with reference TRBV25-1 and TRBJ1-5, the CDR3 gives the full variable domain: EADIYQTPRYLVIGTGKKITLECSQTMGHDKMYWYQQDPGMELHLIHYSYGVNSTEKGDLSSESTVSRIRTEHFPLTLESARPSHTSQYLCASSRTGGNQPQHFGDGTRLSIL.

This clone was detected many times. The chain joins TRBV24-1 to TRBJ1-5; possible D gene TRBD1, 5 bases. The CDR3 sequence is 14 residues long. Deletions cut 4 bases from V and 5 bases from J, with 11 bases between. Germline CDR1 and CDR2: KGHDR and SFDVKD. The DNA for the CDR3 is TGTGCCACCAGTGAGCGAAGGGACTATCAGCCCCAGCATTTT. Translation gives CATSERRDYQPQHF.

This clone was detected many times. The chain has TRBV7-9 and TRBJ2-1; 8 bases map to TRBD2. The CDR3 length is 16 residues. Germline trimming cut 4 bases from V and 4 bases from J; bases unmatched to any gene: 9. CDR1 and CDR2 (germline): SEHNR, FQNEAQ (reference sequence). CDR3 DNA sequence: TGTGCCAGCAGCTCTGCCCTGGCGGGGGGATACAATGAGCAGTTCTTC. Protein: CASSSALAGGYNEQFF.

This clone was picked up many times. The chain is built from TRBV11-3 and TRBJ2-1, with D maybe TRBD1 (6 bases). Germline V gives CDR1 SGHNT, CDR2 YENEEA. This CDR3 contains 12 residues. V was trimmed by 5 bases and J by 11 bases, leaving 13 bases between them. As DNA, the CDR3 is TGTGCCAGCAGCGGTCGGACAGAGAAGCAGTTCTTC. This gives the protein CASSGRTEKQFF.

The chain links TRBV6-1 to TRBJ2-3; a possible D gene is TRBD2 (7 bases). The length of the CDR3 is 16 residues. V dropped 2 bases and J dropped 1 base, with 13 bases sitting between them. Germline-derived CDR1 and CDR2 are MNHNS and SASEGT. The CDR3 coding sequence is TGTGCCAGCAGTGAACGAAAAGGGGGGGGCACAGATACGCAGTATTTT. Protein: CASSERKGGGTDTQYF.

This clone was found a few times. The chain is built from TRBV11-3 and TRBJ2-2; tentative D call: TRBD1 (6 bases). Trimming cost V 2 bases and J 7 bases, with 14 bases left between them. CDR3 size: 15 residues. Germline V CDR1 and CDR2: SGHNT, YENEEA. Written as DNA, the CDR3 is TGTGCCAGCAGCTTACTAGGACAGAGTAACGGGGAGCTGTTTTTT. Translation gives CASSLLGQSNGELFF.

The chain recombines TRBV28 with TRBJ1-4; tentative D call: TRBD1 (6 bases). V lost 6 bases, J lost 3 bases, and 17 bases lay in between. Looked up from germline, CDR1 is MDHEN and CDR2 is SYDVKM. CDR3 length equals 16 residues. The CDR3 nucleotides are TGTGCCAGCAGCCCCCGGGGGGCAAAAGCTAATGAAAAACTGTTTTTT. It specifies CASSPRGAKANEKLFF.